A selection of T cell receptor beta chains follows, all from one sample in a study of T cells in tuberculosis. The assay was immunoSEQ multiplex PCR, and TCRdb's table has in-frame clones only and misses some. The data hold about 32,000 clones, with roughly 95% observed a single time. Source material: PBMCs. Receptor source: a donor aged 10 to 29 with latent tuberculosis or without tuberculosis infection. CDR3s include the opening cysteine and the closing phenylalanine or tryptophan. The D gene is left open where the match is weak. The size field is filled for only some rows; it gives once, few, many or a size class.

j_call v_call clone_size d_call cdr3_nt cdr3_aa
TRBJ2-4 TRBV7-4 NA TRBD2 TGTGCCAGCAGCACCTTAGCGGGTTCGGTCATTCAGTACTTC CASSTLAGSVIQYF
TRBJ1-4 TRBV2 NA NA TGTGCCAGCAGTGAAACGGCGATGCGGGGACCGAATGAAAAACTGTTTTTT CASSETAMRGPNEKLFF
TRBJ2-1 TRBV7-8 NA NA TGTGCCAGCAGCTTAGGAGTTAGTAGTCCCTCCTACAATGAGCAGTTCTTC CASSLGVSSPSYNEQFF
TRBJ2-7 TRBV28 NA NA TGTGCCAGCAGTTTACAGGGATCCCTAGGGTACGAGCAGTACTTC CASSLQGSLGYEQYF
TRBJ2-2 TRBV5-1 NA NA TGCGCCAGCAGTTTCACCCTATTCCAGGACAGACGGAACACCGGGGAGCTGTTTTTT CASSFTLFQDRRNTGELFF
TRBJ2-6 TRBV10-3 NA NA TGTGCCATCAGTGGTAGTACAGGGTTCCATGGGGCCAACGTCCTGACTTTC CAISGSTGFHGANVLTF
TRBJ2-5 TRBV7-9 NA NA TGTGCCAGCAGCTTGATAAAAGGGGGACAAGAGACCCAGTACTTC CASSLIKGGQETQYF
TRBJ2-7 TRBV4-3 NA TRBD1 TGCGCCAGCAGCCAAGGTTACACCGGGACAGCGCCCTACGAGCAGTACTTC CASSQGYTGTAPYEQYF
TRBJ1-1 TRBV20-1 NA NA TGCAGTGCAGGACTTGTCCCTGAAGCTTTCTTT CSAGLVPEAFF
TRBJ2-3 TRBV30 NA NA TGTGCCTGGAGTCGTCGGACAGATACGCAGTATTTT CAWSRRTDTQYF
TRBJ2-3 TRBV11-2 few TRBD2 TGTGCCAGCAGCTTAGCCGACCGACTAGCGGGAGATACGCAGTATTTT CASSLADRLAGDTQYF
TRBJ1-3 TRBV10-1 NA NA TGCGCCAGCAGTGAGTCCGTAGATGCTGGAAACACCATATATTTT CASSESVDAGNTIYF
TRBJ2-7 TRBV7-2 NA NA TGTGCCAGCAGCTTAGTCGGAGGTGGAAACTACGAGCAGTACTTC CASSLVGGGNYEQYF
TRBJ2-5 TRBV27 NA TRBD1 TGTGCCAGCAGTCGGACAGGGGGAGAGGTCGAGACCCAGTACTTC CASSRTGGEVETQYF
TRBJ2-5 TRBV2 NA NA TGTGCCAGCAGTCGGGAAGGAGGGGAGACCCAGTACTTC CASSREGGETQYF
TRBJ2-1 TRBV15 NA TRBD2 TGTGCCACCAGCAGAGACTGGACTAGCGGTTACAATGAGCAGTTCTTC CATSRDWTSGYNEQFF
TRBJ1-5 TRBV7-8 NA TRBD1 TGTGCCAGCAGCCTAACGGGACAGATAAATCAGCCCCAGCATTTT CASSLTGQINQPQHF
TRBJ2-7 TRBV7-9 NA TRBD2 TGTGCCAGCAGCTTAGTACTAGCGGGAGGGGAGCAGTACTTC CASSLVLAGGEQYF
TRBJ2-7 TRBV7-2 NA TRBD1 TGTGCCAGCAGCTTGCGAGTTGGGACAGGGATTTCCTACGAGCAGTACTTC CASSLRVGTGISYEQYF
TRBJ2-7 TRBV18 NA NA TGTGCCAGCTCACCCACTAGTTTGATCGCGCAGTACTTC CASSPTSLIAQYF
TRBJ2-1 TRBV6-5 NA TRBD2 TGTGCCAGCAGGCGAACGTCGGCTAGCGGTAATGAGCAGTTCTTC CASRRTSASGNEQFF
TRBJ1-2 TRBV6-5 NA TRBD1 TGTGCCAGCAGAAGGGGACAGGGAGATGGCTACACCTTC CASRRGQGDGYTF
TRBJ2-7 TRBV7-2 NA TRBD2 TGTGCCAGCAGCCACGGGGGGGGCCCGCTCTACGAGCAGTACTTC CASSHGGGPLYEQYF
TRBJ2-3 TRBV19 NA NA TGTGCCAGTAAGCGGAGCCTCACAGATACGCAGTATTTT CASKRSLTDTQYF
TRBJ2-5 TRBV25-1 NA NA TGTGCCAGCAGTGGCCACGAGATGGAGACCCAGTACTTC CASSGHEMETQYF
TRBJ2-5 TRBV5-1 NA NA TGCGCCAGCCAGGACACCTTGGAAGAGACCCAGTACTTC CASQDTLEETQYF
TRBJ2-1 TRBV29-1 once NA TGCAGCGTTGGGCAGGATGGGCAGTTCTTC CSVGQDGQFF
TRBJ2-2 TRBV6-5 few NA TGTGCCAGCAGCCCGCACATTTGGAACACCGGGGAGCTGTTTTTT CASSPHIWNTGELFF
TRBJ2-7 TRBV11-2 NA TRBD1 TGTGCCAGCAGCAGGGACAGACACTACGAGCAGTACTTC CASSRDRHYEQYF
TRBJ2-2 TRBV6-5 NA TRBD1 TGTGCCAGCAGCCGGGGACAGGGGACACTGTTTTTT CASSRGQGTLFF
TRBJ2-1 TRBV9 few TRBD2 TGTGCCAGCAGCGTAAGCGGGAGGGCCGGAAATGAGCAGTTCTTC CASSVSGRAGNEQFF
TRBJ2-2 TRBV7-3 NA NA TGTGCCAGCGCGGTTTCGAACACCGGGGAGCTGTTTTTT CASAVSNTGELFF
TRBJ2-7 TRBV5-4 NA TRBD1 TGTGCCAGCAGCTCGACAGGGAACGAGCAGTACTTC CASSSTGNEQYF
TRBJ1-2 TRBV5-1 NA TRBD1 TGCGCCAGCAGCCGCTCCGGGACAGGGGACGATGGCTACACCTTC CASSRSGTGDDGYTF
TRBJ2-1 TRBV7-9 NA TRBD2 TGTGCCAGCAGCTTAGCTTGGACTAGCGGCCCTATCGAGGTGGTTGAGCAGTTCTTC CASSLAWTSGPIEVVEQFF